This paragraph covers one T cell receptor beta chain sequence. CDR1 is SGHRS, CDR2 YFSETQ, per germline. CDR3 length: 13 amino acids. The second PCR ran roughly 6 to 11 cycles with a sample-barcoded 5' primer and J-beta primers. Each cDNA molecule was tagged by a template-switch adaptor that had 12 random nucleotides. TCRdb re-called the 5' RACE reads with MiXCR, one entry per CDR3 protein. In the table there are hundreds of thousands of distinct CDR3 sequences, roughly 25% of which are singletons. These data are taken from a study of blood T cells in healthy people across ages. This sample was shared with a second study, whose subject was T cells of mothers and their children. That study reports: Microchimeric T cell clones that persisted were not detected.

This sequence was found in a boy aged 10-17 years in good health. The chain couples TRBV5-1 to TRBJ2-1; 7 bases match TRBD2. The J call is in doubt because the DNA end fits TRBJ2-7 better. Sample: blood. The CDR3 spells CASSFLRENEQYF. The CDR3 DNA reads TGCGCCAGCAGCTTTTTGCGGGAGAACGAGCAGTACTTC.